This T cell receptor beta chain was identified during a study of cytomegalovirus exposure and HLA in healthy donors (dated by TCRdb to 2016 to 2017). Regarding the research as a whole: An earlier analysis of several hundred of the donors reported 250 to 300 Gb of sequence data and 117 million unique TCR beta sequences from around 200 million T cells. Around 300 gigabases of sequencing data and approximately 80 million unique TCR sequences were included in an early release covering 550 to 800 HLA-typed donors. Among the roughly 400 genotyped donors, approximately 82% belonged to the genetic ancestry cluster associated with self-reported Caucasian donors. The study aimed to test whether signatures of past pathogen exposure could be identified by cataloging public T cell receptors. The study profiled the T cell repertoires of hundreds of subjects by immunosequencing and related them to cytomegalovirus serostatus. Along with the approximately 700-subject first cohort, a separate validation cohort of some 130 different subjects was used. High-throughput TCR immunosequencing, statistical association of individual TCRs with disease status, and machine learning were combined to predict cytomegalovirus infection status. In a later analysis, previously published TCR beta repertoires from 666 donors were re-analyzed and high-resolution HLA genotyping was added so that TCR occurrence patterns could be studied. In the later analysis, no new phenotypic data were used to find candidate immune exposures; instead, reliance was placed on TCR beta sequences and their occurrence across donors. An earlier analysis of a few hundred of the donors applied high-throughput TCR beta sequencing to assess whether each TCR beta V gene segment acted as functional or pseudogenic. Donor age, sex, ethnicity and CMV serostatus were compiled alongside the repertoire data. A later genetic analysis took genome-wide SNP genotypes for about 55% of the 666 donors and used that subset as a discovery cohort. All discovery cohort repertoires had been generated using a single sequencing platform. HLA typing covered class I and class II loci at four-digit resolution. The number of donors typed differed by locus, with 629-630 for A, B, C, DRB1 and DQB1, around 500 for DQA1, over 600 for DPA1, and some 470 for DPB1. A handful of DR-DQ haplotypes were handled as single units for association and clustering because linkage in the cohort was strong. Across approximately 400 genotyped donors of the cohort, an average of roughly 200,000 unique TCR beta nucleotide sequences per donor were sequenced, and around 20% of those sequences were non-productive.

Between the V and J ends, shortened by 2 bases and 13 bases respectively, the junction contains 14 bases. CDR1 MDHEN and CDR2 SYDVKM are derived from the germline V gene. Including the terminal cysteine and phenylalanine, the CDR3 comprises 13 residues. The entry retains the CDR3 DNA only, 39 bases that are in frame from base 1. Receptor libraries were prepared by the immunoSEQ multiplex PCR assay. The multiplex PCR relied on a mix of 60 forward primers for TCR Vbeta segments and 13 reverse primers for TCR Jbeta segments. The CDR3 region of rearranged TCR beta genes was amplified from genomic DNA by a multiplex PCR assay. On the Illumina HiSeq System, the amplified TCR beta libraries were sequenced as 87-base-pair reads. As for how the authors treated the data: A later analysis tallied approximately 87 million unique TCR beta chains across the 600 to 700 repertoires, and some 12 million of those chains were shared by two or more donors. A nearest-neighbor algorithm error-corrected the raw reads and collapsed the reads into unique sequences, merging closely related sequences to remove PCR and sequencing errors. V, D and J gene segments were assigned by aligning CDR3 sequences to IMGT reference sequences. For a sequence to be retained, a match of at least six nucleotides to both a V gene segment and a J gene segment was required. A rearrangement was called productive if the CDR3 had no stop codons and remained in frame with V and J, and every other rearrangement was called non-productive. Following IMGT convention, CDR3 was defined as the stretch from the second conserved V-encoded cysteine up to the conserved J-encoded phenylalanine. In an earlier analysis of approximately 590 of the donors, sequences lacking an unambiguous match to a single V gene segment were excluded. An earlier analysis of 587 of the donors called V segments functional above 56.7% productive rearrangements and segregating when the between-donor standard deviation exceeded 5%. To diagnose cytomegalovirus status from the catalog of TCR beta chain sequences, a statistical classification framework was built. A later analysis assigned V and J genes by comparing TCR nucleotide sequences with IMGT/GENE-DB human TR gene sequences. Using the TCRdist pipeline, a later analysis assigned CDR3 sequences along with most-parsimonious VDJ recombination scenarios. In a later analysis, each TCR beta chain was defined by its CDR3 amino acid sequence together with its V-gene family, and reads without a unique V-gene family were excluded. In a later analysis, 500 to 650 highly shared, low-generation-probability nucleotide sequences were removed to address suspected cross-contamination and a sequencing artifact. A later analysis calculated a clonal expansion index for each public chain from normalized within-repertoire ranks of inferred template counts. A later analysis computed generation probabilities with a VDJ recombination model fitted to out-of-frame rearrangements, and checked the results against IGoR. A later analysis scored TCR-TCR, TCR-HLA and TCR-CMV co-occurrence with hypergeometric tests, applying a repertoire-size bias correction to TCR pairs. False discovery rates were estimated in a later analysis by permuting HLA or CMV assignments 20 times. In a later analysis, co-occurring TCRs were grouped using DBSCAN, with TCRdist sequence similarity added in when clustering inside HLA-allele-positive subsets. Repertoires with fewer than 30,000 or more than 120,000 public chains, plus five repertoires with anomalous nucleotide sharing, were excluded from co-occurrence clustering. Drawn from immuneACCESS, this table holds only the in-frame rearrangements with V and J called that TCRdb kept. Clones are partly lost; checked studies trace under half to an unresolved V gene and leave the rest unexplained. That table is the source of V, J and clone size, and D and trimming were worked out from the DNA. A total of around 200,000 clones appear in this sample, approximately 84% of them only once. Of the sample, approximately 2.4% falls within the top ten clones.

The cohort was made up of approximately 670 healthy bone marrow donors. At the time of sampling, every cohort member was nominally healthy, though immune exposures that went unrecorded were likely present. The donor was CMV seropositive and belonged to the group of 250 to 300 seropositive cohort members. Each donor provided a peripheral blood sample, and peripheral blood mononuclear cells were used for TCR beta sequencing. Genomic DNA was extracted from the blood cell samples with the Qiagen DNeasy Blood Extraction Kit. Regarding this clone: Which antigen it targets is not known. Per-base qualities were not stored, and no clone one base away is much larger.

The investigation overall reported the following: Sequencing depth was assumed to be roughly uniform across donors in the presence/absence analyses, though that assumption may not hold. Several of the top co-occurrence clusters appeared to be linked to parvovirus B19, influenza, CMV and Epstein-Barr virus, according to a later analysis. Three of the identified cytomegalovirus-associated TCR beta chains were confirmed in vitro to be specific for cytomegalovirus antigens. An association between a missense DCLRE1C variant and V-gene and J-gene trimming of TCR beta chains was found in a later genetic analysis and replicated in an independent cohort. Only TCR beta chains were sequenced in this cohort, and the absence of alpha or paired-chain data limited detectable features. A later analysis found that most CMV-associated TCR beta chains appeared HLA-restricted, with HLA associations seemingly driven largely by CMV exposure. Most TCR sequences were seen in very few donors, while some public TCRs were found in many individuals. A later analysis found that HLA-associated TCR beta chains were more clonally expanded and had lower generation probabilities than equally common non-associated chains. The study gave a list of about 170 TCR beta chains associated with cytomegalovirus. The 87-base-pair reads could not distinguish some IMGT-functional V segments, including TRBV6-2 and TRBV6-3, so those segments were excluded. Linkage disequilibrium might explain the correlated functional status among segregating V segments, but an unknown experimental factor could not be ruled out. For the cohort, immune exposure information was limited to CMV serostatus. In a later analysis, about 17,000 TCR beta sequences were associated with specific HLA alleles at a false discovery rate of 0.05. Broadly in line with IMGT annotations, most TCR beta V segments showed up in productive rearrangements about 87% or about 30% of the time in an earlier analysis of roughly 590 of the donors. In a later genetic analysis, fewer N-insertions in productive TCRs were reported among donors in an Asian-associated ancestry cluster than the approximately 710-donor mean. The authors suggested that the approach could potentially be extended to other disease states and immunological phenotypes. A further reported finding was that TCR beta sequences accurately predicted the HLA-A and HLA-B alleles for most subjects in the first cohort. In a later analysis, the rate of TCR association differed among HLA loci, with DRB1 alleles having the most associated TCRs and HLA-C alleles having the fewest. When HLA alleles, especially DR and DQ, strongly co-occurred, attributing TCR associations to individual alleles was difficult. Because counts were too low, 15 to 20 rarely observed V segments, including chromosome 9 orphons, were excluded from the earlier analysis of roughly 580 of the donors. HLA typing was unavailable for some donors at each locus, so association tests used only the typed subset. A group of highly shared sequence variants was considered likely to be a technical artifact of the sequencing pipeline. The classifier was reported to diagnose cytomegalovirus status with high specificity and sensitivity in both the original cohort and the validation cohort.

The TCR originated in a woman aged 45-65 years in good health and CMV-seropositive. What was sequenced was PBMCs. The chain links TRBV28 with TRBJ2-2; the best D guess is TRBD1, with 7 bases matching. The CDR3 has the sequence CASSLQAGGRLFF. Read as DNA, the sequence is TGTGCCAGCAGTTTACAGGCAGGGGGGAGGCTGTTTTTT.